This T cell receptor beta chain was identified during a study of blood T cells in healthy people across ages. On the study more broadly: Template switching retrieved approximately one barcoded beta molecule for each two T cells.

Concerning this clonotype: Its matching antigen is unknown.

For the second PCR, which ran for roughly 7 to 11 cycles, a sample-barcoded 5' primer and a J-beta primer mix were used. Each CDR3 protein gets one entry after TCRdb re-called the 5' RACE reads with MiXCR. The sample gives around 900,000 distinct CDR3 sequences, about 30% of which show up once; roughly 17% is in the top ten. CDR3 length: 17 amino acids. Germline V CDR1 and CDR2: SEHNR, FQNEAQ (reference sequence). The V and J ends lost 8 bases and 1 base respectively, with 23 bases between them. Whole-study findings and limits: Per million T cells, the diversity of TCR beta decreased roughly linearly as age advanced.

The source is a woman of 80 years or more in good health. Source material: blood. This sequence joins TRBV7-9 and TRBJ1-2, with D perhaps TRBD1 (6 bases). The CDR3 region has the DNA TGTGCCAGCGCCCGGATAGGGGGGGAGCCCCTTAACTATGGCTACACCTTC. It encodes CASARIGGEPLNYGYTF.